Shown below are 23 T cell receptor beta chains from a single sample sequenced in a study of T cell repertoires in cytomegalovirus infection. MiXCR, run by TCRdb on the reads, gives a single entry per CDR3 protein. The sample shows some 300,000 distinct CDR3 sequences, 8% to 10% of them seen only once. Sequenced input: PBMCs. The receptors stem from a human donor in good health (CMV status not recorded). Some clones in this sample may be carry-over from other donors' samples.

This clonotype showed up many times. The V and J genes are TRBV12-3 or TRBV12-4 and TRBJ1-1; tentatively, D is TRBD1 (6 bases). The CDR3 runs to 14 residues. Trimming cost V 2 bases and J 3 bases, with 10 bases left between them. CDR3 region: CASSLWGADTEAFF. CDR3 DNA sequence: TGTGCCAGCAGTTTATGGGGGGCCGACACTGAAGCTTTCTTT.

This clonotype was recorded at least ten times. The chain recombines TRBV29-1 with TRBJ1-5; D remains unclear. CDR3 size: 15 residues. V was clipped by 6 bases and J by 0 bases, with 15 bases between them. CDR1 is SQVTM and CDR2 is ANQGSEA in the germline V gene. The CDR3 region has the DNA TGCAGCGTACCCAGCGGTCGGAATAGCAATCAGCCCCAGCATTTT. Amino acid sequence: CSVPSGRNSNQPQHF.

This clonotype was recorded many times. V is TRBV19 and J is TRBJ1-3; no reliable D call. The CDR3 covers 15 residues. Germline V gives CDR1 LNHDA, CDR2 SQIVND (reference sequence). V gave up 2 bases and J gave up 3 bases, with 11 bases separating them. The CDR3 reads CASSITGSVGNTIYF. DNA of the CDR3: TGTGCCAGTAGTATAACGGGATCTGTTGGAAACACCATATATTTT. Filled out from reference TRBV19 and TRBJ1-3, the complete variable domain reads DGGITQSPKYLFRKEGQNVTLSCEQNLNHDAMYWYRQDPGQGLRLIYYSQIVNDFQKGDIAEGYSVSREKKESFPLTVTSAQKNPTAFYLCASSITGSVGNTIYFGEGSWLTVV.

Ten or more counts support this clonotype. The J gene is TRBJ2-2, the V gene TRBV5-4; unclear D gene. CDR3 length: 13 residues. Trimming cost V 0 bases and J 2 bases, with 2 bases left between them. From germline, CDR1 is SGHNT and CDR2 YYREEE (reference sequence). CDR3 sequence reads: CASSLDNTGELFF. The CDR3 DNA is TGTGCCAGCAGCTTGGATAACACCGGGGAGCTGTTTTTT.

The chain carries TRBV29-1 and TRBJ2-1; D remains ambiguous. V was pared by 7 bases and J by 0 bases, with 13 bases between. The CDR3 covers 14 residues. The germline gives CDR1 SQVTM, CDR2 ANQGSEA. CDR3 loop: CSAWASSSYNEQFF. The DNA for the CDR3 is TGCAGCGCCTGGGCCTCCAGCTCCTACAATGAGCAGTTCTTC.

This clonotype was recorded many times. The chain combines TRBV7-2 with TRBJ2-4, with 12 nucleotides matching TRBD2. V gave up 5 bases and J gave up 7 bases; unmatched junction bases: 6. The length of the CDR3 is 15 residues. Germline CDR1 reads SGHTA; CDR2 reads FQGNSA. The CDR3 bases are TGTGCCAGCAGCCCTAGCGGGGGGGGTCAGAACATTCAGTACTTC. Translating gives CASSPSGGGQNIQYF.

In nucleotides, the CDR3 is TGTGCCAGCAGCTTAAGGGACCCCCTGGATACGCAGTATTTT. Its translation is CASSLRDPLDTQYF. The genes are TRBV7-2 and TRBJ2-3; D may be TRBD1 or TRBD2 (5 bases each). Deletions cut 2 bases from V and 6 bases from J, with 12 bases between. This CDR3 spans 14 amino acids. Germline CDR1 reads SGHTA; CDR2 reads FQGNSA.

The gene calls are TRBV6-6 and TRBJ2-3; possibly TRBD1 or TRBD2 for D (6 bases each). Per the germline V gene, CDR1 is MNHNY and CDR2 is SVGAGI (reference sequence). The V end lost 2 bases, the J end lost 4 bases, and 13 bases lay between the germline ends. This CDR3 spans 15 amino acids. DNA of the CDR3: TGTGCCAGCAGTTACGGGGGGCGGAGGGCAGATACGCAGTATTTT. It encodes CASSYGGRRADTQYF.

This clonotype was picked up many times. The gene calls are TRBV2 and TRBJ2-7; D possibly corresponds to TRBD2 (7 bases). The germline V gene has CDR1 SNHLY and CDR2 FYNNEI. This CDR3 region has 15 residues. V was pared by 1 base and J by 3 bases, with 13 bases between. The CDR3 here is CASSEGRGGFYEQYV. In nucleotides, the CDR3 is TGTGCCAGCAGTGAAGGCAGGGGAGGGTTCTACGAGCAGTACGTC.

This chain joins TRBV13 and TRBJ2-1; tentatively, D is TRBD1 or TRBD2 (6 bases each). Germline CDR1 is PRHDT and CDR2 is FYEKMQ (reference sequence). V was shortened by 6 bases and J by 5 bases, with 14 bases between the two germline ends. The CDR3 is made up of 14 amino acids. The CDR3 coding sequence is TGTGCCAGCAGTCGGGGGCGGCGGGACAATGAGCAGTTCTTC. This translates into CASSRGRRDNEQFF.

The chain has TRBV2 and TRBJ2-1, with D maybe TRBD1 (6 bases). Trimming shortened V by 8 bases and J by 2 bases, and 16 bases separated the two germline ends. Per germline, CDR1 SNHLY and CDR2 FYNNEI. The CDR3 is made up of 15 amino acids. The DNA of the CDR3 is TGTGCCAGCCTTTTACAGGGATCCCCCTACAATGAGCAGTTCTTC. It encodes CASLLQGSPYNEQFF.

This clonotype was counted ten times or more. The genes are TRBV6-2 or TRBV6-3 and TRBJ1-5; unclear D gene. The germline V gene has CDR1 MNHEY and CDR2 SVGEGT. Between the trimmed V and J ends, which lost 0 bases and 5 bases, there was a span of 14 bases. The CDR3 has 16 residues. CDR3 amino acids: CASSYSLWHSDQPQHF. The CDR3 region has the DNA TGTGCCAGCAGTTACTCGTTATGGCATAGTGATCAGCCCCAGCATTTT.

In its sample, this clonotype was seen many times. The chain has TRBV28 and TRBJ2-1; possible D gene TRBD1, 6 bases. Germline V gene sequence: CDR1 MDHEN, CDR2 SYDVKM. The CDR3 consists of 17 residues. The ends were cut back, 3 bases at V and 1 base at J, with 16 bases in the middle. This CDR3 reads CASSFPGDRISYNEQFF. The CDR3 DNA sequence: TGTGCCAGCAGTTTCCCCGGAGACAGGATATCCTACAATGAGCAGTTCTTC. The entire variable domain, with the rest obtained from reference TRBV28 and TRBJ2-1, is as follows: DVKVTQSSRYLVKRTGEKVFLECVQDMDHENMFWYRQDPGLGLRLIYFSYDVKMKEKGDIPEGYSVSREKKERFSLILESASTNQTSMYLCASSFPGDRISYNEQFFGPGTRLTVL.

This clonotype showed up many times. J is TRBJ2-5 and V is TRBV6-2 or TRBV6-3; no clear D. CDR1 MNHEY and CDR2 SVGEGT come from the germline V gene. The CDR3 is made up of 14 amino acids. V was pared by 4 bases and J by 5 bases, with 14 bases between. The CDR3 region has the DNA TGTGCCAGCAGTTGGTTCGGACCCCTCGAGACCCAGTACTTC. Translating it yields CASSWFGPLETQYF.

This clonotype showed up just a few times. The CDR3 DNA reads TGTGCCAGCACCCTCGGGAGGGCTAGCGGGGCTTACGAGCAGTACTTC. It is translated as CASTLGRASGAYEQYF. V gene TRBV12-3 or TRBV12-4 combines with J gene TRBJ2-7, with 9 bases fitting TRBD2. V dropped 7 bases and J dropped 4; count of bases not matched to a gene: 14. The CDR3 length is 16 residues.

This clonotype was detected many times. The chain combines TRBV6-5 with TRBJ1-4; D perhaps matches TRBD1 (6 bases). The V end was cut by 2 bases, the J end by 3 bases, with 13 bases between. CDR1 and CDR2 (germline): MNHEY, SVGAGI. This CDR3 is built from 16 residues. CDR3 in amino acids: CASSYDRTPSNEKLFF. For the CDR3, the DNA is TGTGCCAGCAGTTACGACAGGACACCCTCTAATGAAAAACTGTTTTTT.

The table lists this clonotype with a few counts. The chain uses TRBV29-1 and TRBJ2-5; TRBD2 agrees at 7 bases. CDR1 and CDR2 (germline): SQVTM, ANQGSEA. The length of the CDR3 is 11 residues. The V gene end was trimmed by 7 bases and the J gene end by 4 bases; junction bases not matched to a gene: 3. DNA for the CDR3: TGCAGCGGCGGGGGAGTAGAGACCCAGTACTTC. It is translated as CSGGGVETQYF. Supplemented by reference TRBV29-1 and TRBJ2-5, the full variable domain reads SAVISQKPSRDICQRGTSLTIQCQVDSQVTMMFWYRQQPGQSLTLIATANQGSEATYESGFVIDKFPISRPNLTFSTLTVSNMSPEDSSIYLCSGGGVETQYFGPGTRLLVL.

This clonotype was picked up many times. This chain uses TRBV6-6 with TRBJ2-7; no firm D call. CDR3 length equals 15 residues. V dropped 2 bases and J dropped 4 bases, with 15 bases sitting between them. Germline loops: CDR1 MNHNY, CDR2 SVGAGI (reference sequence). CDR3 residues: CASSYPGGSHYEQYF. CDR3 nucleotide sequence: TGTGCCAGCAGTTACCCTGGTGGATCCCATTACGAGCAGTACTTC.

This clonotype showed up many times. The chain couples TRBV4-1 to TRBJ2-6; no reliable D call. The V gene's germline CDR1 is MGHRA and CDR2 YSYEKL. V shed 6 bases and J shed 0 bases, with 15 bases lying between them. CDR3 length equals 17 residues. As DNA, the CDR3 is TGCGCCAGCAGTCAGACACGGGCCCACTCTGGGGCCAACGTCCTGACTTTC. Protein: CASSQTRAHSGANVLTF.

Ten or more counts support this clonotype. The J gene is TRBJ1-2, the V gene TRBV12-5; maybe TRBD1 (5 bases). Trimming removed 5 bases at V and 2 bases at J, with 21 bases between. The CDR3 sequence is 17 residues long. The germline V gene encodes CDR1 LGHNT and CDR2 FRNRAP. CDR3 DNA sequence: TGTGCTAGTGGTCTCTCAGATGGGACCGACTCGAACTATGGCTACACCTTC. It specifies CASGLSDGTDSNYGYTF.

This clonotype was observed a few times. The V gene is TRBV19, the J gene TRBJ2-3; 8 bases are shared with TRBD1. The CDR3 spans 14 residues. Germline CDR1 reads LNHDA; CDR2 reads SQIVND (reference sequence). V shed 2 bases, J shed 4 bases, and the junction held 2 bases outside the gene matches. The CDR3 nucleotides read TGTGCCAGTAGTATACTACAGGGGGCAGATACGCAGTATTTT. Translated: CASSILQGADTQYF. The variable domain in full, completed from reference TRBV19 and TRBJ2-3, reads DGGITQSPKYLFRKEGQNVTLSCEQNLNHDAMYWYRQDPGQGLRLIYYSQIVNDFQKGDIAEGYSVSREKKESFPLTVTSAQKNPTAFYLCASSILQGADTQYFGPGTRLTVL.

The chain couples TRBV10-3 to TRBJ2-3; 7 bases fit TRBD2. Germline V gene data show CDR1 as ENHRY and CDR2 as SYGVKD. The CDR3 has 11 residues. Trimming took 7 bases from V and 6 from J; bases not matched to a gene: 1. CDR3 bases: TGTGCCATCACCGGGGGGGATACGCAGTATTTT. Translated, it gives CAITGGDTQYF.

This clonotype has a count of ten or more. In DNA form, the CDR3 reads TGTGCCAGCAGTGATTTGGGCAGGGGAAACACTGAAGCTTTCTTT. This gives the protein CASSDLGRGNTEAFF. The chain has TRBV25-1 and TRBJ1-1; maybe TRBD1 (6 bases). Germline CDR1 MGHDK, CDR2 SYGVNS. Trimming pared 3 bases from V and 2 bases from J, leaving 13 bases between. The CDR3 contains 15 residues.